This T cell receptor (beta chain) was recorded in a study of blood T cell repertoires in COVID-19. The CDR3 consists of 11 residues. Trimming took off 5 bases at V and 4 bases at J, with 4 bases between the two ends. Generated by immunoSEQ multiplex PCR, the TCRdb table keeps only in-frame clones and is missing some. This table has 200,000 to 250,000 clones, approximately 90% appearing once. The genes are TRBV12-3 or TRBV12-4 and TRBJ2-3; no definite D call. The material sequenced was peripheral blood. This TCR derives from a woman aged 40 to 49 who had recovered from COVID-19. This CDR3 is CASSRADTQYF. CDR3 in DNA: TGTGCCAGCAGTCGTGCAGATACGCAGTATTTT.